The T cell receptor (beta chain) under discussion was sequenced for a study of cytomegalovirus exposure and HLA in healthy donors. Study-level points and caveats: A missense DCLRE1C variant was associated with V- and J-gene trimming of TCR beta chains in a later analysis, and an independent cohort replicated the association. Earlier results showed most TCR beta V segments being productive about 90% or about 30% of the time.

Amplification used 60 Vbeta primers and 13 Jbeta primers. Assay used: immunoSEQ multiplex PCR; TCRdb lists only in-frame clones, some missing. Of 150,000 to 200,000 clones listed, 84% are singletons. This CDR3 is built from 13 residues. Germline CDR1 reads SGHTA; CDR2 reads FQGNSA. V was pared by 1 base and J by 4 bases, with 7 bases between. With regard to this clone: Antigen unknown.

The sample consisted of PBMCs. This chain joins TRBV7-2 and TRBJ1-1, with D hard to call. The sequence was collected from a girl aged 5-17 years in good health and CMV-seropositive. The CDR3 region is CASSLGALTEAFF. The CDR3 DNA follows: TGTGCCAGCAGCTTAGGTGCACTCACTGAAGCTTTCTTT.